The 20 T cell receptor beta chains in this list originate from one sample, sequenced in a study of cytomegalovirus exposure and HLA in healthy donors. Primers included in the PCR were 60 Vbeta and 13 Jbeta primers. Profiling relied on immunoSEQ multiplex PCR, and the TCRdb table lists in-frame clones only, not all of them. The table has 60,000 to 85,000 clones, around three quarters seen once. Sequencing was performed on PBMCs. These receptors came from a male donor in good health and CMV-seropositive.

J is TRBJ2-3 and V is TRBV4-1; D call uncertain. The CDR3 runs 15 residues. Looked up from germline, CDR1 is MGHRA and CDR2 is YSYEKL. Trimming took off 1 base at V and 0 bases at J, with 8 bases between the two ends. CDR3 sequence reads: CASSQVGASTDTQYF. The CDR3 DNA reads TGCGCCAGCAGCCAAGTCGGAGCTAGCACAGATACGCAGTATTTT.

This chain connects TRBV7-3 to TRBJ2-6; weak D call: TRBD2 (6 bases). Germline-derived CDR1 and CDR2 are SGHTA and FQGTGA. This CDR3 spans 18 amino acids. The V end was cut by 5 bases, the J end by 3 bases, with 20 bases between. The CDR3 sequence: CASSHHPGLSIGANVLTF. The CDR3 nucleotides read TGTGCCAGCAGCCACCACCCGGGACTTTCCATTGGGGCCAACGTCCTGACTTTC.

This chain connects TRBV5-8 to TRBJ2-2; 10 nucleotides align to TRBD1. The V segment lost 4 bases and the J segment 2 bases; nucleotides outside the gene matches: 5. Germline CDR1 SGHTS, CDR2 YDEGEE. CDR3 size: 16 residues. The DNA for the CDR3 is TGTGCCAGCAGCCCGGGACAGGGGTCAAACACCGGGGAGCTGTTTTTT. Translated: CASSPGQGSNTGELFF.

This clone was seen just once. The rearrangement links TRBV7-6 to TRBJ2-7; TRBD2 is a possible D gene (6 bases). Trimming took 1 base from V and 5 from J, leaving 15 bases between them. Germline CDR1 is SGHVS and CDR2 is FNYEAQ. The CDR3 spans 15 residues. The CDR3 sequence: CASSLGTAGRNEQYF. The DNA of the CDR3 is TGTGCCAGCAGCTTAGGTACGGCAGGGAGGAACGAGCAGTACTTC. The full variable domain, in which reference TRBV7-6 and TRBJ2-7 provide the parts outside the CDR3, is GAGVSQSPRYKVTKRGQDVALRCDPISGHVSLYWYRQALGQGPEFLTYFNYEAQQDKSGLPNDRFSAERPEGSISTLTIQRTEQRDSAMYRCASSLGTAGRNEQYFGPGTRLTVT.

This clone was seen only once. The chain links TRBV29-1 to TRBJ2-7; 7 bases agree with TRBD1. This CDR3 has 14 residues. The junction had 13 bases not matched to a gene; V was cut back by 4 bases and J by 7 bases. Germline CDR1 reads SQVTM; CDR2 reads ANQGSEA. The CDR3 region is CSVAHARQGTEQYF. CDR3 nucleotides: TGCAGCGTTGCCCACGCAAGACAGGGTACGGAGCAGTACTTC.

The chain links TRBV4-3 to TRBJ1-6, with D maybe TRBD1 (5 bases). With 3 bases removed from V and 5 bases from J, the gap between germline ends came to 11 bases. Germline V lookup: CDR1 LGHNA, CDR2 YSLEER. The CDR3 has 15 amino acids. The CDR3 sequence is CASSQDSGNNSPLHF. In nucleotides, the CDR3 is TGCGCCAGCAGCCAGGATTCAGGGAATAATTCACCCCTCCACTTT.

A note on this clone: One end of the junction does not line up with germline, which may come from a read error. J is TRBJ2-1 and V is TRBV5-5; TRBD1 is a possible D gene (6 bases). Germline V gives CDR1 SGHKS, CDR2 YYEKEE (reference sequence). CDR3 length equals 13 residues. Here the CDR3 DNA reads TGTGCCAGCACCTTGGACAGAAACAATGAGCAGTTCTTC. Translated, it gives CASTLDRNNEQFF.

The CDR3 DNA reads as TGTGCCAGTAGGGCAGGGGGTACTCCCTATGGCTACACCTTC. Its translation is CASRAGGTPYGYTF. The chain is built from TRBV19 and TRBJ1-2; 7 nucleotides match TRBD1. Per germline, CDR1 LNHDA and CDR2 SQIVND (reference sequence). The CDR3 length is 14 residues. J lost 4 bases, V lost 6 bases, and 8 bases had no gene match.

The genes are TRBV27 and TRBJ2-7; 9 positions agree with TRBD2. J was trimmed by 2 bases and V by 1 base; bases with no gene match: 12. CDR3 size: 18 residues. Looked up from germline, CDR1 is MNHEY and CDR2 is SMNVEV (reference sequence). CDR3 bases: TGTGCCAGCAGTTTATACGCCGTTAGGACTAGCGAGGCCTACGAGCAGTACTTC. It encodes CASSLYAVRTSEAYEQYF.

J is TRBJ2-7 and V is TRBV7-9, with 11 bases aligning to TRBD2. V was pared by 5 bases and J by 2 bases, with 5 bases of the junction left unmatched. The CDR3 is made up of 15 amino acids. From germline, CDR1 is SEHNR and CDR2 FQNEAQ (reference sequence). The CDR3 reads CASSLGLAGAYEQYF. The CDR3, as DNA: TGTGCCAGCAGCCTAGGACTAGCGGGTGCCTACGAGCAGTACTTC.

The chain is built from TRBV7-2 and TRBJ2-7; TRBD2 is a possible D gene (5 bases). V lost 2 bases and J lost 0, with 11 bases in between. The germline CDR1 and CDR2 sequences are SGHTA and FQGNSA. The CDR3 totals 15 residues. CDR3 region: CASSLSAGLSYEQYF. Here the CDR3 DNA reads TGTGCCAGCAGCTTAAGTGCGGGCCTCTCCTACGAGCAGTACTTC.

The chain has TRBV29-1 and TRBJ1-2; TRBD1 agrees at 7 bases. Germline CDR1 reads SQVTM; CDR2 reads ANQGSEA. This CDR3 is built from 12 residues. V gave up 7 bases and J gave up 2 bases; unmatched junction bases: 4. CDR3 in DNA: TGCAGCGCTATGGGACAGAACTATGGCTACACCTTC. Protein: CSAMGQNYGYTF.

The chain has TRBV5-4 and TRBJ2-7, with D perhaps TRBD1 (6 bases). This CDR3 region has 14 residues. Deletions cut 7 bases from V and 0 bases from J, with 14 bases between. Germline CDR1 reads SGHNT; CDR2 reads YYREEE (reference sequence). The CDR3 DNA follows: TGTGCCAGCGGCCTAGGGGGAACCTCCTACGAGCAGTACTTC. Translation: CASGLGGTSYEQYF.

The V gene is TRBV19, the J gene TRBJ1-1; the D gene is possibly TRBD1 (6 bases). The CDR3 runs to 13 residues. Germline assignment: CDR1 LNHDA and CDR2 SQIVND (reference sequence). V gave up 6 bases and J gave up 0 bases, with 8 bases separating them. The CDR3 DNA sequence: TGTGCCAGTAGAACAGGGCTGAACACTGAAGCTTTCTTT. Translation gives CASRTGLNTEAFF.

The chain combines TRBV6-1 with TRBJ1-2; D is undetermined. CDR3 length equals 13 residues. The ends were cut back, 4 bases at V and 4 bases at J, with 10 bases in the middle. CDR1 MNHNS and CDR2 SASEGT come from the germline V gene. The CDR3 DNA follows: TGTGCCAGCAGTGTCGCACAGTCCTATGGCTACACCTTC. Translation gives CASSVAQSYGYTF.

The chain recombines TRBV10-3 with TRBJ1-5; perhaps TRBD1 as D (6 bases). Per germline, CDR1 ENHRY and CDR2 SYGVKD. Deletions cut 4 bases from V and 6 bases from J, with 10 bases between. The CDR3 loop spans 13 amino acids. CDR3 residues: CAISAGVGQPQHF. In nucleotides, the CDR3 is TGTGCCATCAGTGCAGGGGTCGGTCAGCCCCAGCATTTT.

This clone showed up just a few times. This chain connects TRBV6-1 to TRBJ2-7; D gene ambiguous. The CDR3 sequence is 11 residues long. The ends were cut back, 5 bases at V and 7 bases at J, with 9 bases in the middle. Germline V gene data show CDR1 as MNHNS and CDR2 as SASEGT. In nucleotides, the CDR3 is TGTGCCAGCAGTTATGGGCAAGAGCAGTACTTC. Protein product: CASSYGQEQYF.

This rearrangement joins TRBV6-6 to TRBJ1-5, with 7 bases identical to TRBD1. The CDR3 sequence is 14 residues long. CDR1 is MNHNY, CDR2 SVGAGI, per germline (reference sequence). The trim removed 5 bases at V and 4 bases at J, leaving 5 bases unmatched. The CDR3 is CASSAGTANQPQHF. The CDR3 region has the DNA TGTGCCAGCAGTGCCGGGACAGCTAATCAGCCCCAGCATTTT.

This sequence joins TRBV15 and TRBJ2-5; 9 bases agree with TRBD2. The trim removed 6 bases at V and 4 bases at J, leaving 6 bases unmatched. Germline values: CDR1 LNHNV, CDR2 YYDKDF (reference sequence). This CDR3 is 14 amino acids long. The CDR3 reads CATSRGGAGETQYF. CDR3 sequence (DNA): TGTGCCACCAGTCGCGGGGGGGCCGGAGAGACCCAGTACTTC.

The chain is built from TRBV7-2 and TRBJ2-1; D is unclear. V was shortened by 1 base and J by 7 bases, with 14 bases between the two germline ends. The CDR3 has 15 amino acids. Germline CDR1 reads SGHTA; CDR2 reads FQGNSA. DNA for the CDR3: TGTGCCAGCAGCTTAGGGGCAGATTGGGCAAATGAGCAGTTCTTC. Its translation is CASSLGADWANEQFF.